This T cell receptor beta chain originates from a study of OX40 agonist ivuxolimab in advanced cancers. Clones were sequenced by immunoSEQ multiplex PCR, and TCRdb holds only the in-frame ones, with some missing. Of about 90,000 clones listed, 90% are singletons. The germline V gene encodes CDR1 SGHVS and CDR2 FQNEAQ. The CDR3 consists of 16 residues. The V gene end was trimmed by 4 bases and the J gene end by 1 base; junction bases not matched to a gene: 8. The receptor was isolated from an adult with an advanced solid tumor such as melanoma, head and neck, liver or kidney cancer. The chain couples TRBV7-8 to TRBJ2-3; TRBD1 agrees at 7 bases. This material consisted of CD4+ or CD8+ T cells sorted from blood, taken in a trial of the OX40 agonist ivuxolimab. The CDR3 is CASSSHDRVGTDTQYF. In nucleotides, the CDR3 is TGTGCCAGCAGCTCCCATGACAGGGTGGGCACAGATACGCAGTATTTT.